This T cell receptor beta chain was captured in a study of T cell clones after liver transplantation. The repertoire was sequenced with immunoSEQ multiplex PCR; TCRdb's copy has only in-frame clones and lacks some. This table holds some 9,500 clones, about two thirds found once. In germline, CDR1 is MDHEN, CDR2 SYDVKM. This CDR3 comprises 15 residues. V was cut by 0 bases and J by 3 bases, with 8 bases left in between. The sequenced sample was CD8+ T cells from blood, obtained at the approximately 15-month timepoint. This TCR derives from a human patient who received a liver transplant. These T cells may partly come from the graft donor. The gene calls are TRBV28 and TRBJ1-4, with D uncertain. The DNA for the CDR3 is TGTGCCAGCAGTTTATGGGGCAGATCTAATGAAAAACTGTTTTTT. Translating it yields CASSLWGRSNEKLFF.